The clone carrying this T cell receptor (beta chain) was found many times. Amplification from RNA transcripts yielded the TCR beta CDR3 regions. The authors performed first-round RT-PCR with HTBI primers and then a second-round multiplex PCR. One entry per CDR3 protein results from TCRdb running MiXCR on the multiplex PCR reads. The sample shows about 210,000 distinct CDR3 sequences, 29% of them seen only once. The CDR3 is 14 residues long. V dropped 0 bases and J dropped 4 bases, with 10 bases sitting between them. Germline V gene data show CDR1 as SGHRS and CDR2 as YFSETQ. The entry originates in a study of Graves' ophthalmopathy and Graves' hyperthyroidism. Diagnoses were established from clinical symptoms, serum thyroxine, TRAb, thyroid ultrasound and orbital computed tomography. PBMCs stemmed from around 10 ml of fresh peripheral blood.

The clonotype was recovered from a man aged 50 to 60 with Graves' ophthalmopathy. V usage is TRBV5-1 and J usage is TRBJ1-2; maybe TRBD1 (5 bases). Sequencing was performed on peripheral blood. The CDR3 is CASSLDGGAYGYTF. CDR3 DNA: TGCGCCAGCAGCTTGGATGGAGGGGCCTATGGCTACACCTTC.